A selection of T cell receptor beta chains follows, all from one sample in a study of blood T cell repertoires in COVID-19. TCRdb's table, derived via immunoSEQ multiplex PCR, lists solely in-frame clones and lacks some. The sample lists a few hundred thousand clones; around 89% were seen once. Material for sequencing was peripheral blood. All receptors come from a man younger than 35 who had recovered from COVID-19. Each CDR3 is given with its conserved first and last residue. The D gene is left open where the match is weak. Clone size appears in some rows only: once, few, many, or a class for an expanded clone.

J	size	D	V	CDR3	DNA
TRBJ2-7	-	TRBD1	TRBV12-3/TRBV12-4	CASSLDFRGRFHF	TGTGCCAGCAGTTTGGACTTCAGGGGGCGATTCCACTTC
TRBJ2-6	-	-	TRBV15	CATSRGLPSGANVLTF	TGTGCCACCAGCAGAGGGCTCCCCTCTGGGGCCAACGTCCTGACTTTC
TRBJ1-1	once	TRBD1	TRBV25-1	CASTQQGGTEAFF	TGTGCCAGCACCCAACAGGGGGGCACTGAAGCTTTCTTT
TRBJ2-1	once	-	TRBV12-3/TRBV12-4	CASSLEGYNEQFF	TGTGCCAGCAGTTTAGAGGGGTACAATGAGCAGTTCTTC
TRBJ2-2	-	-	TRBV5-1	CASSLSGTNTGELFF	TGCGCCAGCAGCTTGTCGGGGACAAACACCGGGGAGCTGTTTTTT
TRBJ2-5	few	TRBD2	TRBV5-1	CASRPTGLAGPETQYF	TGCGCCAGCAGACCTACGGGACTAGCGGGGCCGGAGACCCAGTACTTC
TRBJ2-7	once	TRBD1	TRBV7-9	CASSLGTGVSEQYF	TGTGCCAGCAGCTTAGGGACAGGGGTGAGCGAGCAGTACTTC
TRBJ2-1	-	-	TRBV6-6	CASSPNSYNEQFF	TGTGCCAGCAGCCCAAATTCCTACAATGAGCAGTTCTTC
TRBJ2-5	-	TRBD1	TRBV7-9	CASSLDRDRGVGTQYF	TGTGCCAGCAGCTTAGATCGGGACAGGGGGGTCGGGACCCAGTACTTC
TRBJ1-5	-	-	TRBV19	CASSLSMWVEGNQPQHF	TGTGCCAGTAGTCTATCGATGTGGGTTGAGGGCAATCAGCCCCAGCATTTT
TRBJ2-1	-	TRBD2	TRBV2	CASVGLGSGGEQFF	TGTGCCAGCGTGGGGTTAGGGAGCGGGGGGGAGCAGTTCTTC
TRBJ2-2	-	TRBD1	TRBV15	CATSRAPGGDGGELFF	TGTGCCACCAGCAGAGCCCCAGGGGGCGATGGCGGGGAGCTGTTTTTT
TRBJ2-7	-	-	TRBV27	CASSPAYEQYF	TGTGCCAGCAGTCCAGCCTACGAGCAGTACTTC